Each of the 23 T cell receptor beta chains below was sequenced from the same sample in a study of spatial heterogeneity in lung cancer. TCRdb recomputed calls from the 5' RACE reads with MiXCR, one row per CDR3 protein. In the table there are approximately 100,000 distinct CDR3 sequences, 19% of which are singletons. Time point denoted: blood at routine non-recurrence follow-up after resection. The sample here was PBMCs, taken at follow-up. The receptors were gathered from a male donor with early-stage non-small cell lung cancer.

V and J are TRBV7-9 and TRBJ2-5; tentatively, D is TRBD2 (5 bases). The CDR3 has 15 residues. V was trimmed by 1 base and J by 1 base, leaving 10 bases between them. The germline V gene encodes CDR1 SEHNR and CDR2 FQNEAQ (reference sequence). The CDR3 DNA reads TGTGCCAGCAGCTTAGACGGACTCTTCCAAGAGACCCAGTACTTC. This sequence encodes CASSLDGLFQETQYF.

The rearrangement uses TRBV20-1 and TRBJ1-5, with D possibly being TRBD1 or TRBD2 (6 bases each). The end of the DNA is better explained by TRBJ2-3, so the J call may be wrong. This CDR3 has 12 amino acids. CDR1 and CDR2 (germline): DFQATT, SNEGSKA (reference sequence). The CDR3 loop is CSAGGAGKPQYF. For the CDR3, the DNA is TGCAGTGCCGGGGGCGCGGGGAAGCCCCAGTATTTT.

This clonotype appeared many times. J is TRBJ2-1 and V is TRBV20-1, with 11 bases lining up with TRBD2. Germline V gene data show CDR1 as DFQATT and CDR2 as SNEGSKA (reference sequence). The V segment lost 0 bases and the J segment 3 bases; nucleotides outside the gene matches: 7. The CDR3 loop spans 17 amino acids. CDR3 sequence reads: CSARDLGLADFYNEQFF. As DNA, the CDR3 is TGCAGTGCTAGAGATTTGGGACTAGCGGATTTCTACAATGAGCAGTTCTTC.

J is TRBJ2-5 and V is TRBV5-1; unclear D gene. Trimming shortened V by 1 base and J by 4 bases, and 8 bases separated the two germline ends. This CDR3 contains 13 residues. Germline V CDR1 and CDR2: SGHRS, YFSETQ. The CDR3 sequence is CASSLWGRETQYF. Written as DNA, the CDR3 is TGCGCCAGCAGCTTGTGGGGAAGAGAGACCCAGTACTTC.

The chain combines TRBV2 with TRBJ1-4; the match to TRBD1 covers 7 bases. Germline V gene sequence: CDR1 SNHLY, CDR2 FYNNEI. Germline trimming cut 8 bases from V and 7 bases from J; bases unmatched to any gene: 10. CDR3 length: 14 amino acids. The CDR3 bases are TGTGCCAGCGGACCGACAGGGTCCGCTGAAAAACTGTTTTTT. This translates into CASGPTGSAEKLFF.

The CDR3 reads CSAPLAGARSSTQYF. CDR3 sequence (DNA): TGCAGTGCACCCTTAGCGGGAGCCCGGAGCAGTACGCAGTATTTT. The V gene is TRBV20-1, the J gene TRBJ2-3; 9 bases match TRBD2. The germline V gene has CDR1 DFQATT and CDR2 SNEGSKA (reference sequence). This CDR3 contains 15 residues. Germline trimming cut 6 bases from V and 8 bases from J; bases unmatched to any gene: 15.

This clonotype was observed many times. The gene calls are TRBV7-6 and TRBJ2-3; D is unclear. Germline-derived CDR1 and CDR2 are SGHVS and FNYEAQ. V was shortened by 3 bases and J by 4 bases, with 14 bases between the two germline ends. CDR3 length equals 15 residues. DNA for the CDR3: TGTGCCAGCAGCTTCCGAGGATTGAGCGCAGATACGCAGTATTTT. The encoded protein is CASSFRGLSADTQYF.

In this sample, this clonotype turned up a few times. The rearrangement uses TRBV6-6 and TRBJ2-5; D is possibly TRBD1 or TRBD2 (5 bases each). Germline V gene lookup returns CDR1 MNHNY and CDR2 SVGAGI (reference sequence). Trimming stripped 5 bases from V and 2 bases from J, with 12 bases between. The length of the CDR3 is 14 residues. The CDR3 DNA sequence: TGTGCCAGCAGTCAAGGGACCGAGCAAGAGACCCAGTACTTC. Residues: CASSQGTEQETQYF.

The V and J genes are TRBV12-3 or TRBV12-4 and TRBJ2-3; D not certain. CDR3 length: 12 amino acids. Trimming left V 2 bases short and J 3 bases short, with 3 bases between. CDR3 DNA: TGTGCCAGCAGTTTACGAACAGATACGCAGTATTTT. Encoded protein: CASSLRTDTQYF.

This clonotype was seen just once. The chain joins TRBV7-9 to TRBJ1-1, with a possible D match to TRBD1 (5 bases). This CDR3 is built from 16 residues. The V and J ends lost 5 bases and 4 bases respectively, with 20 bases between them. Germline CDR1 reads SEHNR; CDR2 reads FQNEAQ (reference sequence). The CDR3 region is CASSPRPRGVGTEAFF. The CDR3 DNA reads as TGTGCCAGCAGCCCCCGACCTAGGGGAGTTGGCACTGAAGCTTTCTTT.

The chain employs TRBV6-6 and TRBJ1-2, with 8 bases lining up with TRBD1. Germline V gene lookup returns CDR1 MNHNY and CDR2 SVGAGI (reference sequence). CDR3 length: 14 amino acids. Trimming cost V 0 bases and J 3 bases; bases outside gene matches: 0. CDR3 in amino acids: CASSYSTGDYGYTF. DNA of the CDR3: TGTGCCAGCAGTTACTCGACAGGGGACTATGGCTACACCTTC.

The CDR3 DNA reads as TGTGCCAGCAGCCGCCGGGACAGGGGGCGAGGCTACACCTTC. Residues: CASSRRDRGRGYTF. The V gene is TRBV6-2 or TRBV6-3, the J gene TRBJ1-2, with 12 nucleotides matching TRBD1. CDR3 length: 14 amino acids. V shed 6 bases and J 8 bases; nucleotides not matched to a gene: 7. Per the germline V gene, CDR1 is MNHEY and CDR2 is SVGEGT.

The chain uses TRBV19 and TRBJ2-2; 10 nucleotides line up with TRBD2. This CDR3 contains 15 residues. Germline CDR1 and CDR2: LNHDA and SQIVND (reference sequence). Unmatched junction bases numbered 11, after V lost 10 bases and J lost 6 bases. The CDR3 sequence is CATSPSGGAPGELFF. CDR3 sequence (DNA): TGTGCCACCTCACCCAGCGGGGGGGCCCCCGGGGAGCTGTTTTTT.

This clonotype came up a few times. J is TRBJ1-2 and V is TRBV7-8; TRBD1 is a possible D gene (5 bases). V lost 4 bases to trimming and J lost 8 bases, with 14 bases between them. Germline lookup yields CDR1 SGHVS and CDR2 FQNEAQ. CDR3 size: 13 residues. The CDR3 here is CASSSHQGSGYTF. For the CDR3, the DNA is TGTGCCAGCAGCTCCCACCAGGGCAGCGGCTACACCTTC.

This clonotype has only a few counts. The genes are TRBV5-1 and TRBJ1-2; D is ambiguous. CDR3 size: 15 residues. The germline CDR1 and CDR2 sequences are SGHRS and YFSETQ. The V and J ends lost 0 bases and 0 bases respectively, with 9 bases between them. The CDR3 DNA reads as TGCGCCAGCAGCTTGGACGGGAAAACTAACTATGGCTACACCTTC. Encoded protein: CASSLDGKTNYGYTF.

This clonotype occurred many times. The chain is built from TRBV9 and TRBJ2-1; possibly TRBD1 for D (5 bases). Between the trimmed V and J ends, which lost 4 bases and 2 bases, there was a span of 10 bases. The V gene's germline CDR1 is SGDLS and CDR2 YYNGEE. This CDR3 contains 14 residues. The CDR3 protein is CASSSQTAYNEQFF. The CDR3 DNA is TGTGCCAGCAGCTCCCAGACAGCCTACAATGAGCAGTTCTTC.

This clonotype was found a few times. DNA of the CDR3: TGTGCCAGCTCACCTCAAAAATCGAGCTCTGGAAACACCATATATTTT. Residues: CASSPQKSSSGNTIYF. This chain connects TRBV18 to TRBJ1-3; no firm D call. Germline values: CDR1 KGHSH, CDR2 LQKENI. This CDR3 is built from 16 residues. V was pared by 3 bases and J by 0 bases, with 12 bases between.

V and J are TRBV20-1 and TRBJ2-3; 7 nucleotides match TRBD1. CDR1 is DFQATT and CDR2 is SNEGSKA in the germline V gene (reference sequence). V shed 4 bases and J 2 bases; nucleotides not matched to a gene: 15. CDR3 length: 17 residues. CDR3 bases: TGCAGTGCTAACAAACCGACCGGGGACAGTCCCACAGATACGCAGTATTTT. This translates into CSANKPTGDSPTDTQYF.

There are a few counts of this clonotype. The V call is TRBV19, the J call TRBJ2-5; the D is unclear. Germline V gene lookup returns CDR1 LNHDA and CDR2 SQIVND (reference sequence). The CDR3 totals 14 residues. Trimming removed 4 bases at V and 5 bases at J, with 14 bases between. CDR3 loop: CASSRHGSMETQYF. DNA of the CDR3: TGTGCCAGTAGTAGGCATGGTAGCATGGAGACCCAGTACTTC.

As DNA, the CDR3 is TGTGCCAGCAGTTACGGTTCAGGGGCGGCTGGAAACACCATATATTTT. This translates into CASSYGSGAAGNTIYF. The rearrangement joins TRBV6-5 to TRBJ1-3, with D tentatively TRBD1 (6 bases). The V gene's germline CDR1 is MNHEY and CDR2 SVGAGI. The CDR3 loop spans 16 amino acids. Trimming cost V 2 bases and J 2 bases, with 13 bases left between them.

This chain connects TRBV5-1 to TRBJ1-2; no clear D. Looked up from germline, CDR1 is SGHRS and CDR2 is YFSETQ. CDR3 length equals 13 residues. The V end was cut by 5 bases, the J end by 2 bases, with 10 bases between. The CDR3 region has the DNA TGCGCCAGCAGGAGGGAAGGAAACTATGGCTACACCTTC. Amino acids: CASRREGNYGYTF.

The chain carries TRBV5-6 and TRBJ2-2; 12 positions match TRBD2. In germline, CDR1 is SGHDT, CDR2 YYEEEE. With 3 bases clipped from V and 5 bases from J, the junction kept 8 bases outside the gene matches. This CDR3 is 17 amino acids long. CDR3 loop: CASSSRLLAGGTGELFF. CDR3 in DNA: TGTGCCAGCAGCTCCCGCCTACTAGCGGGAGGTACCGGGGAGCTGTTTTTT.

The rearrangement uses TRBV14 and TRBJ2-3; weak D call: TRBD2 (5 bases). V was pared by 4 bases and J by 1 base, with 12 bases between. The CDR3 is made up of 15 amino acids. Germline V CDR1 and CDR2: SGHDN, FVKESK. The CDR3 coding sequence is TGTGCCAGCAGCCCTTATAATAGCGGCACAGATACGCAGTATTTT. This encodes CASSPYNSGTDTQYF.